The 24 T cell receptor beta chains reported below all come from one sample, sequenced in a study of CD8 T cells in ankylosing spondylitis. In TCRdb, the 5' RACE reads were re-called with MiXCR into one record per CDR3 protein. The profile shows fewer than 350,000 distinct CDR3 sequences, 11% of them singletons. Sequencing input: blood, either unsorted or a sorted T cell fraction (not recorded which). The receptors derive from a female donor with ankylosing spondylitis or in good health (not recorded which).

This clonotype was detected only a few times. A read error may be the cause here, since a much bigger clone is one base away. This rearrangement joins TRBV20-1 to TRBJ1-2; a possible D gene is TRBD1 (5 bases). The CDR3 length is 16 residues. CDR1 is DFQATT, CDR2 SNEGSKA, per germline (reference sequence). CDR3 region: CCARVQSRGSSYGYTF. Here the CDR3 DNA reads TGCTGTGCTAGAGTTCAGTCTAGGGGCTCTAGCTATGGCTACACCTTC.

This CDR3 is CASSLYGANTDTQYF. In DNA, the CDR3 is TGTGCCAGCAGCTTATATGGGGCTAACACAGATACGCAGTATTTT. This chain uses TRBV7-9 with TRBJ2-3; weak D call: TRBD1 (5 bases). CDR1 SEHNR and CDR2 FQNEAQ come from the germline V gene (reference sequence). The germline V and J ends were trimmed by 2 bases and 2 bases, with 11 bases remaining between them. The CDR3 has 15 residues.

This chain links TRBV7-8 with TRBJ1-2, with 9 bases aligning to TRBD1. Unmatched junction bases numbered 3, after V lost 0 bases and J lost 4 bases. The CDR3 is made up of 15 amino acids. Germline V lookup: CDR1 SGHVS, CDR2 FQNEAQ. The CDR3 is CASSLALGQGYGYTF. The CDR3 DNA follows: TGTGCCAGCAGCTTAGCGTTGGGACAGGGCTATGGCTACACCTTC.

The chain combines TRBV9 with TRBJ2-5; 8 bases map to TRBD1. Germline V gene lookup returns CDR1 SGDLS and CDR2 YYNGEE. V was pared by 3 bases and J by 5 bases, with 6 bases of the junction left unmatched. This CDR3 spans 14 amino acids. The CDR3 nucleotides are TGTGCCAGCAGCGAATGGACAGGGAAGGAGACCCAGTACTTC. It codes for CASSEWTGKETQYF.

At least ten counts were recorded for this clonotype. The chain links TRBV6-1 to TRBJ2-1, with TRBD2 matching 8 bases. CDR1 MNHNS and CDR2 SASEGT come from the germline V gene. V was clipped by 6 bases and J by 5 bases; unmatched bases: 12. This CDR3 comprises 16 residues. The CDR3 sequence is CASSPGGPIDHNEQFF. DNA for the CDR3: TGTGCCAGCAGCCCGGGGGGGCCGATCGATCACAATGAGCAGTTCTTC.

Concerning this clonotype itself: A much larger clone sits a single nucleotide away, making a read error possible. This chain links TRBV5-5 with TRBJ2-3, with D unresolved. The CDR3 is 14 amino acids. Germline assignment: CDR1 SGHKS and CDR2 YYEKEE (reference sequence). The CDR3 protein is CANSLASLTDTQYF. CDR3 DNA sequence: TGTGCCAACAGCTTGGCTTCACTAACAGATACGCAGTATTTT. Drawing the rest from reference TRBV5-5 and TRBJ2-3, the complete variable domain is DAGVTQSPTHLIKTRGQQVTLRCSPISGHKSVSWYQQVLGQGPQFIFQYYEKEERGRGNFPDRFSARQFPNYSSELNVNALLLGDSALYLCANSLASLTDTQYFGPGTRLTVL.

CDR3 DNA: TGTGCCAGCAGTTTAACAGATCCCACCTATAATTCACCCCTCCACTTT. It codes for CASSLTDPTYNSPLHF. The V gene is TRBV27, the J gene TRBJ1-6, with D hard to call. V lost 2 bases to trimming and J lost 2 bases, with 10 bases between them. The CDR3 extends over 16 amino acids. Per the germline V gene, CDR1 is MNHEY and CDR2 is SMNVEV (reference sequence).

At least ten counts were recorded for this clonotype. The V and J genes are TRBV5-1 and TRBJ1-2, with D maybe TRBD1 (5 bases). The CDR3 has 13 amino acids. Germline V lookup: CDR1 SGHRS, CDR2 YFSETQ. V was cut by 4 bases and J by 5 bases, with 12 bases left in between. CDR3 nucleotides: TGCGCCAGCAGCAACGACGGGGGTTATGGCTACACCTTC. It is translated as CASSNDGGYGYTF.

The chain links TRBV24-1 to TRBJ2-4; 8 nucleotides agree with TRBD2. The V gene's germline CDR1 is KGHDR and CDR2 SFDVKD. This CDR3 has 15 residues. J lost 4 bases, V lost 4 bases, and 5 bases had no gene match. CDR3 residues: CATSDSGLGKNIQYF. The CDR3, as DNA: TGTGCCACCAGTGACTCGGGACTAGGAAAAAACATTCAGTACTTC.

This clonotype was counted at least ten times. The J gene is TRBJ1-6, the V gene TRBV7-8; D remains unclear. Trimming removed 3 bases from V and 0 bases from J, with 18 bases in between. The CDR3 totals 19 residues. CDR1 and CDR2 from the germline V gene are SGHVS and FQNEAQ. The DNA for the CDR3 is TGTGCCAGCAGCTTCTTCAGGCCTTCATCGAGCTCCTATAATTCACCCCTCCACTTT. Protein product: CASSFFRPSSSSYNSPLHF.

Points on this clonotype: The CDR3 does not end in the conserved phenylalanine or tryptophan, so this is likely a read error. J is TRBJ2-1 and V is TRBV20-1, with 10 bases aligning to TRBD1. The CDR3 sequence is 16 residues long. Losses at the gene ends were 3 bases for V and 3 bases for J; bases not matched to a gene: 8. Germline values: CDR1 DFQATT, CDR2 SNEGSKA (reference sequence). CDR3 bases: TGCAGTGCTAGGGCGGCGACAGGGGGCTTCTACAATGAGCAGTTCTTA. Protein product: CSARAATGGFYNEQFL.

This clonotype showed up just a few times. The chain uses TRBV18 and TRBJ1-2; D is possibly TRBD1 (6 bases). Trimming took off 6 bases at V and 8 bases at J, with 13 bases between the two ends. From germline, CDR1 is KGHSH and CDR2 LQKENI. The CDR3 is 12 residues long. CDR3 in amino acids: CASSEPGEGYTF. CDR3 coding DNA: TGTGCCAGCTCTGAGCCAGGGGAAGGCTACACCTTC.

This clonotype was detected ten times or more. The chain uses TRBV29-1 and TRBJ2-1, with 10 bases matching TRBD2. CDR3 length: 16 residues. Trimming removed 4 bases from V and 2 bases from J; junction bases left unmatched: 8. Germline CDR1 SQVTM, CDR2 ANQGSEA. The DNA of the CDR3 is TGCAGCGTTGCGAAAGCGGGAGGGTCCGCCTACAATGAGCAGTTCTTC. Translated: CSVAKAGGSAYNEQFF.

This clonotype was recorded many times. V usage is TRBV20-1 and J usage is TRBJ2-7, with 10 nucleotides matching TRBD1. Germline CDR1 and CDR2: DFQATT and SNEGSKA (reference sequence). This CDR3 is built from 13 residues. V trimming: 5 bases; J trimming: 4 bases; junction bases outside the gene matches: 5. The DNA for the CDR3 is TGCAGTGCTGGCCGGGACAGGGGTTACGAGCAGTACTTC. This codes for CSAGRDRGYEQYF.

The table lists this clonotype with many counts. V and J are TRBV20-1 and TRBJ2-3; no clear D gene. Trimming shortened V by 5 bases and J by 2 bases, and 11 bases separated the two germline ends. The germline CDR1 and CDR2 sequences are DFQATT and SNEGSKA (reference sequence). The CDR3 length is 13 residues. For the CDR3, the DNA is TGCAGTGCTCTCCCTGGCTTCACAGATACGCAGTATTTT. It yields the protein CSALPGFTDTQYF.

J is TRBJ2-2 and V is TRBV29-1; 11 bases are a match to TRBD2. CDR3 size: 15 residues. Germline assignment: CDR1 SQVTM and CDR2 ANQGSEA. After removal of 6 bases from V and 3 bases from J, the junction contained 6 bases not matched to a gene. Here the CDR3 DNA reads TGCAGCGTACTACTAGCGGGAGTGCACACCGGGGAGCTGTTTTTT. Its protein product is CSVLLAGVHTGELFF.

In this sample, this clonotype turned up many times. The rearrangement links TRBV20-1 to TRBJ2-1; the D gene could be TRBD1 or TRBD2 (7 bases each). V shed 6 bases and J shed 5 bases, with 20 bases lying between them. Germline-derived CDR1 and CDR2 are DFQATT and SNEGSKA (reference sequence). The length of the CDR3 is 15 residues. The CDR3 reads CSAAQGGGGNNEQFF. The CDR3 coding sequence is TGCAGTGCGGCCCAGGGGGGGGGCGGAAACAATGAGCAGTTCTTC.

A remark on this clonotype: A much larger clonotype is one base distant, so this may be a read error. V and J are TRBV12-3 or TRBV12-4 and TRBJ2-7; the D is unclear. The CDR3 sequence is 12 residues long. The DNA for the CDR3 is TGTGCCATCAGTTTGTGGTTTCCTGAGCAGTACTTC. Protein: CAISLWFPEQYF.

The sample holds many counts of this clonotype. The gene calls are TRBV9 and TRBJ2-5; D not resolved. Looked up from germline, CDR1 is SGDLS and CDR2 is YYNGEE. The length of the CDR3 is 15 residues. The V and J ends lost 5 bases and 1 base respectively, with 15 bases between them. Here the CDR3 reads CASSPLGGFQETQYF. Written as DNA, the CDR3 is TGTGCCAGCAGTCCGTTGGGCGGCTTCCAAGAGACCCAGTACTTC. The full variable domain, completed using reference TRBV9 and TRBJ2-5, is DSGVTQTPKHLITATGQRVTLRCSPRSGDLSVYWYQQSLDQGLQFLIQYYNGEERAKGNILERFSAQQFPDLHSELNLSSLELGDSALYFCASSPLGGFQETQYFGPGTRLLVL.

There are many counts of this clonotype. This chain links TRBV5-5 with TRBJ2-1; D unresolved. This CDR3 contains 17 residues. CDR1 is SGHKS, CDR2 YYEKEE, per germline (reference sequence). V gave up 2 bases and J gave up 0 bases, with 15 bases separating them. This CDR3 is CASSLRPYVSSYNEQFF. The CDR3, as DNA: TGTGCCAGCAGCTTAAGACCCTATGTGAGCTCCTACAATGAGCAGTTCTTC.

This clonotype appeared many times. The chain links TRBV10-3 to TRBJ2-3; TRBD2 is a possible D gene (6 bases). Deletions cut 8 bases from V and 1 base from J, with 7 bases between. Per germline, CDR1 ENHRY and CDR2 SYGVKD. The CDR3 covers 12 residues. This chain's CDR3 is CAIGGGTDTQYF. The CDR3 DNA reads as TGTGCCATCGGCGGGGGCACAGATACGCAGTATTTT.

CDR3 amino acids: CASCQESGRTGELFF. The DNA for the CDR3 is TGTGCCTCCTGCCAAGAAAGTGGTCGCACCGGGGAGCTGTTTTTT. The chain combines TRBV3-1 with TRBJ2-2; D gene unclear. The germline V gene has CDR1 LGHDT and CDR2 YNNKEL (reference sequence). Trimming pared 11 bases from V and 4 bases from J, leaving 20 bases between. The CDR3 sequence is 15 residues long.

This clonotype was seen at least ten times. The chain recombines TRBV20-1 with TRBJ2-7, with a weak D call TRBD1 (5 bases). The CDR3 sequence is 13 residues long. Germline CDR1 DFQATT, CDR2 SNEGSKA (reference sequence). CDR3 in DNA: TGCAGCGCTCCGGCTGGGGCTCCCTACGAGCAGTACTTC. Translating gives CSAPAGAPYEQYF.

This sequence joins TRBV6-2 or TRBV6-3 and TRBJ2-5; 7 nucleotides match TRBD1. In germline, CDR1 is MNHEY, CDR2 SVGEGT. Trimming at V came to 7 bases and at J to 5 bases, leaving 7 bases not matched to a gene. The length of the CDR3 is 13 residues. The CDR3 reads CASNRGRWETQYF. The CDR3 bases are TGTGCCAGCAATAGGGGGCGTTGGGAGACCCAGTACTTC.